The clone carrying this T cell receptor beta chain has just a few counts. The same CDR3 is also encoded by other DNA sequences in this sample. The sample is drawn from a study of cytomegalovirus exposure and HLA in healthy donors. PCR involved 60 Vbeta and 13 Jbeta primers. TCRdb's copy holds only in-frame clones and misses some; the assay was immunoSEQ multiplex PCR. The data contain around 97,000 clones, roughly a tenth of them singletons. The CDR3 is made up of 16 amino acids. J lost 0 bases, V lost 0 bases, and 3 bases had no gene match. Germline CDR1 and CDR2: SGHRS and YFSETQ. The chain employs TRBV5-1 and TRBJ1-3; TRBD1 matches 7 bases. This sequence was found in a man aged 50 to 59 in good health and CMV-seropositive. The sequencing input was PBMCs. The CDR3 DNA reads as TGCGCCAGCAGCTTGGGGACAGGCGGCTCTGGAAACACCATATATTTT. This codes for CASSLGTGGSGNTIYF.